These T cell receptor beta chains were read from a single sample in a study of cytotoxic CD8 clonotypes in ibrutinib-treated CLL. Repertoires were generated with immunoSEQ multiplex PCR, while TCRdb's copy carries only in-frame clones and drops some. The sample includes some 200,000 clones, about 72% seen only once; the top ten take over 10%. The source material was PBMCs, sampled after 24 months of ibrutinib treatment. These TCRs come from a human donor with chronic lymphocytic leukemia. Each CDR3 is given with its conserved first and last residue. The order of the fields is D gene, V gene, J gene, clone size, CDR3 DNA, CDR3 protein. A D gene is named only where the DNA matches it firmly. Clone size, where shown, is once, few, many, or a class for clones that have expanded.

>-|TRBV19|TRBJ1-1|few
TGTGCCAGTAGTCATCGACAAAGGGCTGAAGCTTTCTTT
CASSHRQRAEAFF
>TRBD1|TRBV27|TRBJ2-7|-
TGTGCCAGCAGTTTTTTACAGGGGGCGTTCGAGCAGTACTTC
CASSFLQGAFEQYF
>TRBD1|TRBV29-1|TRBJ1-5|-
TGCAGCGTTTCGACAGGGGTCGGGAATCAGCCCCAGCATTTT
CSVSTGVGNQPQHF
>-|TRBV13|TRBJ1-3|-
TGTGCCAGCAGCTTACGTGGAGGGAAAGGCTCTGGAAACACCATATATTTT
CASSLRGGKGSGNTIYF
>TRBD1|TRBV5-4|TRBJ2-1|-
TGTGCCAGCAGCCCGACAGGGGTGCAGGGAGAGCAGTTCTTC
CASSPTGVQGEQFF
>TRBD1|TRBV11-3|TRBJ2-1|-
TGTGCCAGCAGCACCTACGGGACAGGGGGCAATGAGCAGTTCTTC
CASSTYGTGGNEQFF
>-|TRBV5-6|TRBJ2-7|-
TGTGCCAGCAGCTTGGCACAGGGAGCCTACGAGCAGTACTTC
CASSLAQGAYEQYF
>-|TRBV30|TRBJ1-1|-
TGTGCCTGGAGTGTACGGGTTCCGAGAACTATTGAAGCTTTCTTT
CAWSVRVPRTIEAFF
>-|TRBV11-2|TRBJ2-1|-
TGTGCCAGCAGCGCCGCTCTCGCAAGCTCCTACAATGAGCAGTTCTTC
CASSAALASSYNEQFF
>TRBD2|TRBV7-8|TRBJ2-7|-
TGTGCCAGCAGCCTACCGGGGGGGACCTACGAGCAGTACTTC
CASSLPGGTYEQYF
>-|TRBV4-2|TRBJ1-5|-
TGTGCCAGCAGCCACCCGGACCCGAATCAGCCCCAGCATTTT
CASSHPDPNQPQHF
>-|TRBV11-2|TRBJ2-3|-
TGTGCCAGCAGCTGGGACCGCACAGATACGCAGTATTTT
CASSWDRTDTQYF
>-|TRBV4-3|TRBJ2-1|-
TGCGCCAGCAGCCAAGATTGGGGACCCCCATACAATGAGCAGTTCTTC
CASSQDWGPPYNEQFF
>-|TRBV4-3|TRBJ2-7|few
TGCGCCAGCAGTTCCATACAGGGTTTCAACGAGCAGTACTTC
CASSSIQGFNEQYF
>-|TRBV21-1|TRBJ2-1|once
TGTGCCAGCAGCAGGTTGGGAGGCATACTTACAGGCCCGTACAATGAGCAGTTCTTC
CASSRLGGILTGPYNEQFF
>-|TRBV20-1|TRBJ2-4|-
TGCAGTGCTAGACATGGGGACATTCAGTACTTC
CSARHGDIQYF
>-|TRBV18|TRBJ1-4|-
TGTGCCAGCTCACCGGGCCCGGACGATGAAAAACTGTTTTTT
CASSPGPDDEKLFF
>TRBD2|TRBV9|TRBJ2-5|-
TGTGCCAGCAGCGTAGGCGGAATAGCGGGAATTGAGACCCAGTACTTC
CASSVGGIAGIETQYF
>-|TRBV19|TRBJ1-1|few
TGTGCCGGGGGGGACCGAGCGAACACTGAAGCTTTCTTT
CAGGDRANTEAFF
>TRBD1|TRBV11-2|TRBJ2-5|-
TGTGCCAGCAGACCAACAGGGGGCGAAGAGACCCAGTACTTC
CASRPTGGEETQYF
>-|TRBV2|TRBJ2-7|-
TGTGCCAGCTCGACGGCCTCCTACGAGCAGTACTTC
CASSTASYEQYF
>TRBD2|TRBV29-1|TRBJ2-3|few
TGCAGCGCCCTAGCGGAGTCCACAGATACGCAGTATTTT
CSALAESTDTQYF
>-|TRBV30|TRBJ1-2|few
TGTGCCTGGAGTGTGGGTGTCTATGGCTACACCTTC
CAWSVGVYGYTF
>-|TRBV27|TRBJ1-3|-
TGTGCCAGCAGCCGAGGCCGATTCTCTGGAAACACCATATATTTT
CASSRGRFSGNTIYF
>-|TRBV4-2|TRBJ2-1|few
TGTGCCAGCAGCCAAGGTGCTGAGCAGTTCTTC
CASSQGAEQFF
>-|TRBV7-2|TRBJ1-2|-
TGTGCCAGCAGCTCCGAAAACAGGGTCGGTGGCTACACCTTC
CASSSENRVGGYTF
>-|TRBV4-3|TRBJ2-2|-
TGCGCCAGCAGCCTCGGAGGAACCGGGGAGCTGTTTTTT
CASSLGGTGELFF
>-|TRBV7-8|TRBJ1-4|-
TGTGCCAGCAGCTTATTAAGCAGGGTTACTAATGAAAAACTGTTTTTT
CASSLLSRVTNEKLFF
>TRBD1|TRBV6-6|TRBJ1-1|-
TGTGCCAGTGACAGGGACGGCACTGAAGCTTTCTTT
CASDRDGTEAFF
>-|TRBV28|TRBJ1-5|-
TGTGCCAGCAGTTTATCGGATCAGCCCCAGCATTTT
CASSLSDQPQHF
>TRBD2|TRBV7-2|TRBJ2-4|few
TGTGCCAGCAGCTCCCGTGCGGGAGGGGGCGACATTCAGTACTTC
CASSSRAGGGDIQYF
>TRBD2|TRBV5-1|TRBJ2-1|-
TGCGCCAGCAGCTTGGACCCACTAGCGGGAGGGCCCCACGTCTACAATGAGCAGTTCTTC
CASSLDPLAGGPHVYNEQFF
>-|TRBV7-2|TRBJ1-5|-
TGTGCCAGCAGCTTAAAATCCCGAAACAATCAGCCCCAGCATTTT
CASSLKSRNNQPQHF
>-|TRBV7-9|TRBJ1-4|few
TGTGCCAGCAGCTCAGTAGCGGCTAATGAAAAACTGTTTTTT
CASSSVAANEKLFF
>TRBD2|TRBV7-6|TRBJ2-1|-
TGTGCCAGCAGCCTAGGACTAGCGGGAGCGTTTGAGCAGTTCTTC
CASSLGLAGAFEQFF
>TRBD1|TRBV15|TRBJ1-4|-
TGTGCCACCAGCAGACAACCGGGACAGTCAAATGAAAAACTGTTTTTT
CATSRQPGQSNEKLFF
>TRBD1|TRBV10-3|TRBJ1-2|-
TGTGCCATCACCGTCCCGGGACAGGGGCGGTATGGCTACACCTTC
CAITVPGQGRYGYTF
>-|TRBV27|TRBJ2-3|few
TGTGCCAGCAGAAAGGACTATTTAACAGATACGCAGTATTTT
CASRKDYLTDTQYF
>-|TRBV20-1|TRBJ2-7|-
TGCAGTGCTAGCGCCGACAACGAGCAGTACTTC
CSASADNEQYF
>-|TRBV7-2|TRBJ2-7|-
TGTGCCAGCAGCTTCGGGAAAGGGCTCGAGCAGTACTTC
CASSFGKGLEQYF
>-|TRBV4-2|TRBJ2-7|-
TGTGCCAGCAGCCAAGGGGCAGGACAACCCTACGAGCAGTACTTC
CASSQGAGQPYEQYF
>-|TRBV15|TRBJ2-3|-
TGTGCCACCAGCAGAGGCCGGTTCGGGGGTCCAGATACGCAGTATTTT
CATSRGRFGGPDTQYF
>TRBD1|TRBV19|TRBJ1-4|-
TGTGCCAGTAGTCAAACAGGGGCCCCAACTAATGAAAAACTGTTTTTT
CASSQTGAPTNEKLFF
>-|TRBV7-9|TRBJ2-5|-
TGTGCCAGCAGCTTAGTAGTCCTCGGCGAGACCCAGTACTTC
CASSLVVLGETQYF
>TRBD1|TRBV18|TRBJ1-2|-
TGTGCCAGCTCAACTACTTCCGGGACAGCGATTAACTATGGCTACACCTTC
CASSTTSGTAINYGYTF
>-|TRBV11-2|TRBJ1-2|-
TGTGCCAGCAGCGCGTTGCAGGGTTCCTATGGCTACACCTTC
CASSALQGSYGYTF
>TRBD1|TRBV4-3|TRBJ2-7|-
TGCGCCAGCAGCCATCGACAGGGGGTCTACGAGCAGTACTTC
CASSHRQGVYEQYF
>TRBD1|TRBV10-1|TRBJ1-1|few
TGCGCCAGCAGTAGGGACAGGACTGAAGCTTTCTTT
CASSRDRTEAFF
>-|TRBV13|TRBJ2-5|-
TGTGCCAGCAGCCCCGTCCTCGGCGGGCCTTACTTC
CASSPVLGGPYF